The following is a T cell receptor beta chain sequence with its context. Its antigen is unidentified. Treatment was busulfan-fludarabine conditioning, a marrow graft, and cyclophosphamide on days +3 and +4. The data belong to a study of T cells after posttransplantation cyclophosphamide. The table came from immunoSEQ multiplex PCR; TCRdb's copy has only in-frame clones and leaves some out. The table records tens of thousands of clones, 78% of them present only once. Points from the study as a whole: Skin or GI-infiltrating T cells shared few TRB sequences with blood. Donor CD8+ memory clones often dominated recipient blood repertoires at later times.

J gave up 0 bases and V 4 bases, and 6 bases lay outside the gene matches. Germline V lookup: CDR1 SGHDT, CDR2 YYEEEE. There are 16 residues in the CDR3. This clonotype was sampled from a female patient aged 40 to 55 who received an allogeneic stem cell transplant from a related donor, was CMV-positive, and had no GVHD. Some T cells may have originated in the graft donor. Material: CD4+ T cells sorted from blood, obtained approximately 1,900 days after a stem cell transplant with posttransplant cyclophosphamide. This rearrangement joins TRBV5-6 to TRBJ1-4, with TRBD1 identical over 7 bases. The CDR3 DNA reads TGTGCCAGCAGCAGTAGACAGGGCCCAACTAATGAAAAACTGTTTTTT. It is translated as CASSSRQGPTNEKLFF. The full variable domain, its missing parts supplied by reference TRBV5-6 and TRBJ1-4, is DAGVTQSPTHLIKTRGQQVTLRCSPKSGHDTVSWYQQALGQGPQFIFQYYEEEERQRGNFPDRFSGHQFPNYSSELNVNALLLGDSALYLCASSSRQGPTNEKLFFGSGTQLSVL.